Below, 22 T cell receptor beta chains from the same sample are listed, as sequenced in a study of cytomegalovirus exposure and HLA in healthy donors. Use of 60 Vbeta and 13 Jbeta primers characterized the PCR. Profiled with immunoSEQ multiplex PCR; TCRdb holds only in-frame clones, not every one. This sample has 160,000 or so clones, with roughly 79% found just once. The material sequenced was PBMCs. All receptors come from a woman aged 40 to 50 in good health and CMV-seronegative.

V gene TRBV19 combines with J gene TRBJ1-1, with a possible D match to TRBD1 (5 bases). In germline, CDR1 is LNHDA, CDR2 SQIVND (reference sequence). The V end was cut by 9 bases, the J end by 4 bases, with 21 bases between. This CDR3 region has 15 residues. In nucleotides, the CDR3 is TGTGCCAGCCAGGGTTTAGAAATCTTAGGCACTGAAGCTTTCTTT. Amino acid sequence: CASQGLEILGTEAFF.

This rearrangement joins TRBV4-2 to TRBJ2-3; 7 bases match TRBD2. The V gene's germline CDR1 is LGHNA and CDR2 YNFKEQ. After removal of 4 bases from V and 6 bases from J, the junction contained 7 bases not matched to a gene. The CDR3 runs 14 residues. This CDR3 is CASSRTELADTQYF. DNA for the CDR3: TGTGCCAGCAGCCGCACCGAACTAGCGGATACGCAGTATTTT.

This clone was observed a few times. The V and J genes are TRBV5-6 and TRBJ2-2; 8 bases agree with TRBD1. The V segment lost 0 bases and the J segment 6 bases; nucleotides outside the gene matches: 7. Looked up from germline, CDR1 is SGHDT and CDR2 is YYEEEE. The CDR3 runs to 16 residues. The CDR3 DNA is TGTGCCAGCAGCTTGGTGTCCCGGGACAGGTCCGGGGAGCTGTTTTTT. Protein sequence: CASSLVSRDRSGELFF. Complete variable domain (other parts from reference TRBV5-6 and TRBJ2-2): DAGVTQSPTHLIKTRGQQVTLRCSPKSGHDTVSWYQQALGQGPQFIFQYYEEEERQRGNFPDRFSGHQFPNYSSELNVNALLLGDSALYLCASSLVSRDRSGELFFGEGSRLTVL.

The chain is built from TRBV9 and TRBJ2-1; 11 nucleotides agree with TRBD2. J gave up 3 bases and V 3 bases, and 2 bases lay outside the gene matches. The CDR3 loop spans 15 amino acids. The germline V gene has CDR1 SGDLS and CDR2 YYNGEE. The CDR3 nucleotides read TGTGCCAGCAGCGAGGGGACTAGCGGCTACAATGAGCAGTTCTTC. Encoded protein: CASSEGTSGYNEQFF. Supplemented by reference TRBV9 and TRBJ2-1, the full variable domain reads DSGVTQTPKHLITATGQRVTLRCSPRSGDLSVYWYQQSLDQGLQFLIQYYNGEERAKGNILERFSAQQFPDLHSELNLSSLELGDSALYFCASSEGTSGYNEQFFGPGTRLTVL.

The V call is TRBV19, the J call TRBJ1-2, with a weak D call TRBD1 (6 bases). Trimming left V 8 bases short and J 1 base short, with 17 bases between. This CDR3 region has 15 residues. CDR1 LNHDA and CDR2 SQIVND come from the germline V gene (reference sequence). The CDR3 bases are TGTGCCAGTCGGGGGGCAGGGCGGGGTAACTATGGCTACACCTTC. It yields the protein CASRGAGRGNYGYTF.

The V call is TRBV6-5, the J call TRBJ1-1; perhaps TRBD1 as D (6 bases). Germline V lookup: CDR1 MNHEY, CDR2 SVGAGI. CDR3 length equals 14 residues. Trimming left V 2 bases short and J 7 bases short, with 14 bases between. The CDR3 bases are TGTGCCAGCAGTTACATAGGCGGGGGCCGTGAAGCTTTCTTT. As protein: CASSYIGGGREAFF.

As regards this clone: The sample carries other DNA sequences with the same CDR3. This rearrangement joins TRBV6-6 to TRBJ2-7; 10 nucleotides align to TRBD1. Looked up from germline, CDR1 is MNHNY and CDR2 is SVGAGI (reference sequence). Trimming removed 2 bases from V and 2 bases from J; junction bases left unmatched: 0. The CDR3 is 14 residues long. This CDR3 is CASSYGQGAYEQYF. DNA for the CDR3: TGTGCCAGCAGTTACGGACAGGGGGCCTACGAGCAGTACTTC.

The J gene is TRBJ2-2, the V gene TRBV30, with a weak D call TRBD2 (5 bases). V lost 0 bases and J 5 bases, leaving 10 bases between the germline ends. The CDR3 length is 14 residues. CDR1 is GTSNPN and CDR2 is SVGIG in the germline V gene (reference sequence). The CDR3 loop reads CAWSVRRLTGELFF. DNA of the CDR3: TGTGCCTGGAGTGTACGGAGGTTAACCGGGGAGCTGTTTTTT.

This clone was seen just once. V and J are TRBV6-1 and TRBJ2-7; D not resolved. The CDR3 extends over 13 amino acids. The germline V and J ends were trimmed by 0 bases and 6 bases, with 9 bases remaining between them. The germline CDR1 and CDR2 sequences are MNHNS and SASEGT. The DNA of the CDR3 is TGTGCCAGCAGTGAAGCGCGGTACGGCGAGCAGTACTTC. Translation: CASSEARYGEQYF.

This sequence joins TRBV5-1 and TRBJ2-1, with unresolved D. V was pared by 0 bases and J by 7 bases, with 11 bases between. The germline CDR1 and CDR2 sequences are SGHRS and YFSETQ. The CDR3 is 14 amino acids. The CDR3 sequence: CASSLGSEVNEQFF. CDR3 in DNA: TGCGCCAGCAGCTTGGGATCCGAGGTGAATGAGCAGTTCTTC.

The genes are TRBV10-3 and TRBJ2-7, with 11 bases aligning to TRBD2. The germline gives CDR1 ENHRY, CDR2 SYGVKD. The length of the CDR3 is 15 residues. V lost 3 bases to trimming and J lost 5 bases; unmatched junction nucleotides: 6. The CDR3 DNA follows: TGTGCCATCAGTGAAGCGACTAGCGGGAAAAACGAGCAGTACTTC. It translates to CAISEATSGKNEQYF.

CDR3 bases: TGTGCCAGCAGCTTAGGACAGGGATGGGAAGCTTTCTTT. This sequence encodes CASSLGQGWEAFF. V gene TRBV7-9 combines with J gene TRBJ1-1, with 7 positions matching TRBD1. This CDR3 is built from 13 residues. V lost 1 base and J lost 8; bases outside the gene matches: 4. Per germline, CDR1 SEHNR and CDR2 FQNEAQ (reference sequence).

The rearrangement joins TRBV6-5 to TRBJ1-5; 7 nucleotides align to TRBD1. This CDR3 comprises 14 residues. The junction had 5 bases not matched to a gene; V was cut back by 5 bases and J by 4 bases. In germline, CDR1 is MNHEY, CDR2 SVGAGI. CDR3 amino acids: CASSPGQQNQPQHF. The CDR3 nucleotides are TGTGCCAGCAGTCCGGGACAGCAGAATCAGCCCCAGCATTTT.

The CDR3 sequence: CAITPGQGRTDTQYF. DNA for the CDR3: TGTGCCATCACTCCGGGACAGGGTCGCACAGATACGCAGTATTTT. This chain connects TRBV10-3 to TRBJ2-3; 9 bases agree with TRBD1. J was trimmed by 1 base and V by 7 bases; bases with no gene match: 6. This CDR3 spans 15 amino acids. The germline CDR1 and CDR2 sequences are ENHRY and SYGVKD.

V usage is TRBV11-3 and J usage is TRBJ1-4; maybe TRBD1 (6 bases). The CDR3 runs to 15 residues. CDR1 and CDR2 (germline): SGHNT, YENEEA. The V end lost 3 bases, the J end lost 5 bases, and 13 bases lay between the germline ends. CDR3 nucleotides: TGTGCCAGCAGCTTCTCGGACAGCTCCAATGAAAAACTGTTTTTT. This sequence encodes CASSFSDSSNEKLFF.

The genes are TRBV28 and TRBJ2-7, with a tentative D call TRBD2 (5 bases). This CDR3 contains 15 residues. Germline V gives CDR1 MDHEN, CDR2 SYDVKM. V was cut by 9 bases and J by 5 bases, with 23 bases left in between. The chain's CDR3 is CASLDASKKAHEQYF. The CDR3 coding sequence is TGTGCCAGTTTGGACGCTAGCAAAAAAGCCCACGAGCAGTACTTC.

This clone was counted once. CDR3 residues: CASSSWTGPGNEQFF. The CDR3 DNA sequence: TGTGCCAGCAGTTCATGGACAGGGCCGGGCAATGAGCAGTTCTTC. This chain links TRBV27 with TRBJ2-1, with 8 bases fitting TRBD1. The CDR3 extends over 15 amino acids. Germline CDR1 MNHEY, CDR2 SMNVEV (reference sequence). V dropped 4 bases and J dropped 6; count of bases not matched to a gene: 8.

The chain joins TRBV29-1 to TRBJ2-5; 13 bases agree with TRBD2. Judging by the DNA end, TRBJ2-7 fits better; the J call may be wrong. The V gene's germline CDR1 is SQVTM and CDR2 ANQGSEA. CDR3 size: 19 residues. CDR3 nucleotide sequence: TGCAGCGTTGAGGGGACAGGGGAGGGGACTAGCGGGATACTTTACGAGCAGTACTTC. Translation: CSVEGTGEGTSGILYEQYF.

The CDR3 coding sequence is TGTGCCAGCAGCTTAGCGGGACAGGAGGACTATGGCTACACCTTC. It yields the protein CASSLAGQEDYGYTF. The V call is TRBV7-9, the J call TRBJ1-2; TRBD1 agrees at 8 bases. The CDR3 is 15 residues long. The V gene's germline CDR1 is SEHNR and CDR2 FQNEAQ (reference sequence). J gave up 3 bases and V 0 bases, and 3 bases lay outside the gene matches.

The V call is TRBV27, the J call TRBJ1-5, with unresolved D. Germline V lookup: CDR1 MNHEY, CDR2 SMNVEV (reference sequence). This CDR3 contains 12 residues. V lost 7 bases to trimming and J lost 12 bases, with 16 bases between them. As DNA, the CDR3 is TGTGCCAGCACCCTCCTAGGATCGGGCCAGCATTTT. It encodes CASTLLGSGQHF.

This clone was recorded only once. The V and J genes are TRBV30 and TRBJ2-6; D not resolved. CDR1 GTSNPN and CDR2 SVGIG come from the germline V gene (reference sequence). The CDR3 runs to 14 residues. Trimming stripped 8 bases from V and 4 bases from J, with 15 bases between. Here the CDR3 reads CARDDTLGANVLTF. CDR3 DNA: TGTGCCCGAGACGACACATTGGGGGCCAACGTCCTGACTTTC.

This clone was observed a few times. V usage is TRBV11-3 and J usage is TRBJ2-7; D uncertain. V dropped 1 base and J dropped 0 bases, with 7 bases sitting between them. The CDR3 is 14 amino acids. Germline V CDR1 and CDR2: SGHNT, YENEEA. The CDR3 sequence is CASSLVPNSYEQYF. In DNA form, the CDR3 reads TGTGCCAGCAGCTTAGTTCCAAACTCCTACGAGCAGTACTTC.